One sample yielded the 13 T cell receptor beta chains listed below, sequenced in a study of cytomegalovirus exposure and HLA in healthy donors (dated by TCRdb to about 2017). The method behind the library was the immunoSEQ multiplex PCR assay. TCRdb stores this immuneACCESS table with in-frame sequences only. Part of the clones is absent; in the studies checked, under half of the shortfall reflects unresolved V genes, and no reason is known for the rest. The sample records 150,000 to 200,000 clones, about 80% of which are singletons. The ten most abundant clones make up 6% to 9% of the sample. Sequencing was carried out using PBMCs. These TCRs come from a man aged 18 to 29 in good health and CMV-seropositive.

The rearrangement links TRBV9 to TRBJ1-2; D is perhaps TRBD1 (5 bases). V was shortened by 3 bases and J by 4 bases, with 13 bases between the two germline ends. Germline-derived CDR1 and CDR2 are SGDLS and YYNGEE. The CDR3 has 14 amino acids. For the CDR3, the DNA is TGTGCCAGCAGCGCTGCGGGGGGTCTCTATGGCTACACCTTC. Its translation is CASSAAGGLYGYTF.

J is TRBJ2-1 and V is TRBV19; 8 nucleotides agree with TRBD2. CDR3 size: 13 residues. The junction had 2 bases not matched to a gene; V was cut back by 1 base and J by 9 bases. Per the germline V gene, CDR1 is LNHDA and CDR2 is SQIVND (reference sequence). DNA for the CDR3: TGTGCCAGTAGTATAGGTGGACTAGCTGAGCAGTTCTTC. Translation gives CASSIGGLAEQFF.

The chain uses TRBV27 and TRBJ2-3; TRBD1 matches 7 bases. Germline assignment: CDR1 MNHEY and CDR2 SMNVEV (reference sequence). The junction had 4 bases not matched to a gene; V was cut back by 4 bases and J by 6 bases. This CDR3 is built from 13 residues. The CDR3 sequence: CASSSDRADTQYF. The CDR3 coding sequence is TGTGCCAGCAGTTCCGACAGGGCGGATACGCAGTATTTT.

V is TRBV19 and J is TRBJ1-5, with TRBD1 matching over 8 bases. CDR1 and CDR2 (germline): LNHDA, SQIVND (reference sequence). V lost 6 bases and J lost 5; bases outside the gene matches: 12. The CDR3 sequence is 16 residues long. The CDR3 coding sequence is TGTGCCAGTAGGCCGGACCCGACAGGGGCGGATCAGCCCCAGCATTTT. This codes for CASRPDPTGADQPQHF.

The chain couples TRBV28 to TRBJ2-1; TRBD2 is a possible D gene (6 bases). Trimming removed 5 bases at V and 6 bases at J, with 20 bases between. The CDR3 is 16 amino acids. Germline CDR1 reads MDHEN; CDR2 reads SYDVKM. CDR3: CASSPNDGGAGNEQFF. The CDR3 bases are TGTGCCAGCAGTCCCAATGATGGAGGGGCAGGCAATGAGCAGTTCTTC.

This chain uses TRBV5-1 with TRBJ2-2, with 7 bases lining up with TRBD2. With V trimmed by 2 bases and J by 3 bases, 4 bases remained unmatched. Germline V CDR1 and CDR2: SGHRS, YFSETQ. CDR3 size: 15 residues. CDR3 amino acids: CASSFQGGDTGELFF. In DNA, the CDR3 is TGCGCCAGCAGCTTTCAGGGAGGGGACACCGGGGAGCTGTTTTTT.

V gene TRBV4-3 combines with J gene TRBJ2-7, with 8 positions matching TRBD2. There are 15 residues in the CDR3. The V and J ends lost 0 bases and 5 bases, in that order; junction bases with no gene match: 6. The germline V gene has CDR1 LGHNA and CDR2 YSLEER. CDR3 loop: CASSQESGGVDEQYF. CDR3 nucleotide sequence: TGCGCCAGCAGCCAAGAATCCGGGGGGGTGGACGAGCAGTACTTC.

The rearrangement joins TRBV29-1 to TRBJ2-1; 13 bases align to TRBD2. CDR3 size: 17 residues. V lost 3 bases, J lost 3 bases, and 8 bases stayed unmatched. Germline CDR1 SQVTM, CDR2 ANQGSEA. The CDR3 spells CSVEYTGTSGVYNEQFF. CDR3 in DNA: TGCAGCGTTGAGTATACCGGGACTAGCGGGGTCTACAATGAGCAGTTCTTC.

The chain combines TRBV27 with TRBJ1-1; D is unclear. The CDR3 is made up of 13 amino acids. Germline lookup yields CDR1 MNHEY and CDR2 SMNVEV (reference sequence). Between the trimmed V and J ends, which lost 6 bases and 7 bases, there was a span of 15 bases. This chain's CDR3 is CASRETNSFEAFF. The DNA for the CDR3 is TGTGCCAGCAGAGAGACCAACAGCTTTGAAGCTTTCTTT.

The chain combines TRBV28 with TRBJ1-4, with D possibly being TRBD1 (6 bases). V lost 5 bases and J lost 0, with 13 bases in between. CDR1 is MDHEN, CDR2 SYDVKM, per germline. There are 16 residues in the CDR3. The CDR3 spells CASSNYRVSTNEKLFF. The CDR3 coding sequence is TGTGCCAGCAGTAACTACAGGGTTTCAACTAATGAAAAACTGTTTTTT. The whole variable domain, filled in from reference TRBV28 and TRBJ1-4, reads DVKVTQSSRYLVKRTGEKVFLECVQDMDHENMFWYRQDPGLGLRLIYFSYDVKMKEKGDIPEGYSVSREKKERFSLILESASTNQTSMYLCASSNYRVSTNEKLFFGSGTQLSVL.

This clone was counted once. This chain uses TRBV5-1 with TRBJ2-5; D is uncertain. Germline-derived CDR1 and CDR2 are SGHRS and YFSETQ. The CDR3 totals 15 residues. With 1 base removed from V and 5 bases from J, the gap between germline ends came to 15 bases. The CDR3 loop reads CASSLMPSSGETQYF. The DNA of the CDR3 is TGCGCCAGCAGCTTGATGCCGTCTAGTGGGGAGACCCAGTACTTC.

This chain joins TRBV18 and TRBJ2-1, with 7 positions matching TRBD1. Unmatched junction bases numbered 3, after V lost 3 bases and J lost 4 bases. This CDR3 spans 14 amino acids. Germline V CDR1 and CDR2: KGHSH, LQKENI. The CDR3 protein is CASSPMTGYNEQFF. CDR3 DNA sequence: TGTGCCAGCTCACCTATGACAGGGTACAATGAGCAGTTCTTC.

The chain is built from TRBV28 and TRBJ1-2, with TRBD1 matching 9 bases. Germline values: CDR1 MDHEN, CDR2 SYDVKM. The CDR3 runs 13 residues. J lost 7 bases, V lost 6 bases, and 6 bases had no gene match. The CDR3 DNA follows: TGTGCCAGCAGCGACAGGGGGTTGGGTGGCTACACCTTC. Translating gives CASSDRGLGGYTF.